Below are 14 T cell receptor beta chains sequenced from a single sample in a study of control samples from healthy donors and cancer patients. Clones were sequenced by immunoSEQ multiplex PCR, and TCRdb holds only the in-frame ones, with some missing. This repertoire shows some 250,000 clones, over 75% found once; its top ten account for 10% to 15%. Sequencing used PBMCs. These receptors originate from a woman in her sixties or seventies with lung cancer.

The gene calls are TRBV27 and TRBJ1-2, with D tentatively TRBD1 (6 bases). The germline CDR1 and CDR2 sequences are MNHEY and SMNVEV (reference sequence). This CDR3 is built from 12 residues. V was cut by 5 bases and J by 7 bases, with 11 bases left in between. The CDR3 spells CASSPQGFGYTF. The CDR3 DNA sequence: TGTGCCAGCAGTCCACAGGGTTTTGGCTACACCTTC.

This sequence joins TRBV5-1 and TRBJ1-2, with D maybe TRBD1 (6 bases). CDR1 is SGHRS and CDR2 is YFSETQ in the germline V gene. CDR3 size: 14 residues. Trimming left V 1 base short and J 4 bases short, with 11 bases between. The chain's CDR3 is CASSLLGAFYGYTF. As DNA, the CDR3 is TGCGCCAGCAGCTTGTTGGGGGCGTTCTATGGCTACACCTTC.

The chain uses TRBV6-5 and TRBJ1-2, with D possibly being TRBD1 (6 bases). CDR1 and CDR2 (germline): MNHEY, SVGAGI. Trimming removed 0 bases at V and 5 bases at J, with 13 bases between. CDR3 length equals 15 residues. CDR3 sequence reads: CASSYSWGASYGYTF. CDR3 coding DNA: TGTGCCAGCAGTTACTCCTGGGGGGCTAGTTATGGCTACACCTTC.

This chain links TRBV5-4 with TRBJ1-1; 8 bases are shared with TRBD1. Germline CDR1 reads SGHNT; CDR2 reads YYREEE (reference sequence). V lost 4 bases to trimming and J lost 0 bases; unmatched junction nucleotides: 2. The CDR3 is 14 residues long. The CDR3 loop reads CASSPTGVNTEAFF. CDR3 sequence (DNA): TGTGCCAGCAGCCCGACAGGGGTGAACACTGAAGCTTTCTTT.

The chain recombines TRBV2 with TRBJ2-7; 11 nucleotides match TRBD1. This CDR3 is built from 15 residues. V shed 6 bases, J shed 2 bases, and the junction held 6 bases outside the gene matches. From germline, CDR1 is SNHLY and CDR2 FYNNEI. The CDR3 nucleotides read TGTGCCAGCAGACCCGGGACAGGGGGGGCCTACGAGCAGTACTTC. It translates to CASRPGTGGAYEQYF. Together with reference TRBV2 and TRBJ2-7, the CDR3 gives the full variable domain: EPEVTQTPSHQVTQMGQEVILRCVPISNHLYFYWYRQILGQKVEFLVSFYNNEISEKSEIFDDQFSVERPDGSNFTLKIRSTKLEDSAMYFCASRPGTGGAYEQYFGPGTRLTVT.

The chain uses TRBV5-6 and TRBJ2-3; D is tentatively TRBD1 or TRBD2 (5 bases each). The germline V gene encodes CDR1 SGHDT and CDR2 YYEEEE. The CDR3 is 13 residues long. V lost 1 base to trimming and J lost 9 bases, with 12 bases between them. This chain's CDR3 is CASSLPLGDTQYF. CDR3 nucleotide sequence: TGTGCCAGCAGCTTGCCCCTAGGGGACACGCAGTATTTT.

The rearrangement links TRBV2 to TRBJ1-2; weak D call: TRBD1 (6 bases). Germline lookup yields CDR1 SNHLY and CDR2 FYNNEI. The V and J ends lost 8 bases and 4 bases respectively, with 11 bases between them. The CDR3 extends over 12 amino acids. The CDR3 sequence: CASGGAGYGYTF. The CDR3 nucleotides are TGTGCCAGCGGGGGGGCGGGCTATGGCTACACCTTC.

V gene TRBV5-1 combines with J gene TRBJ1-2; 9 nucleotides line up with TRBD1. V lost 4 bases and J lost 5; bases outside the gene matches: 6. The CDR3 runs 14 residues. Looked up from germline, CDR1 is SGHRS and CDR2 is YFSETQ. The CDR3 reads CASSPGQGLYGYTF. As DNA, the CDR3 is TGCGCCAGCAGCCCGGGACAGGGACTTTATGGCTACACCTTC.

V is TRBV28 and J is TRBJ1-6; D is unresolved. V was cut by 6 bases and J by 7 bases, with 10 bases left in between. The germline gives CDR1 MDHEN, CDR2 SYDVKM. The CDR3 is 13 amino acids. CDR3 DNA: TGTGCCAGCAGCCGCGGGTTCAATTCACCCCTCCACTTT. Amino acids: CASSRGFNSPLHF.

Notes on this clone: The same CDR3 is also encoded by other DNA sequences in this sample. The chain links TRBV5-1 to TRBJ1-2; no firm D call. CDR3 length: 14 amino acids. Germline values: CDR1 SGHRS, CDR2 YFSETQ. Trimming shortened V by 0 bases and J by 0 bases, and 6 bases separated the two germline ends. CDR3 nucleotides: TGCGCCAGCAGCTTGGAATCCACTAACTATGGCTACACCTTC. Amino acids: CASSLESTNYGYTF.

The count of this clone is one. In nucleotides, the CDR3 is TGTGCCAGCAGTGAAAATTTCGGTTGGGGTTTCTCACCCCTCCACTTT. Protein product: CASSENFGWGFSPLHF. The genes are TRBV6-1 and TRBJ1-6; D is ambiguous. CDR1 MNHNS and CDR2 SASEGT come from the germline V gene. V shed 2 bases and J shed 10 bases, with 18 bases lying between them. The CDR3 totals 16 residues.

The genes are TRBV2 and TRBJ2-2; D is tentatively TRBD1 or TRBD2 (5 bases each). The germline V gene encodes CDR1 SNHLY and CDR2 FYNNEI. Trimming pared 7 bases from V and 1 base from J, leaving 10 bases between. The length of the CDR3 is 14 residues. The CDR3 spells CASKGTENTGELFF. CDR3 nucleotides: TGTGCCAGCAAGGGGACGGAGAACACCGGGGAGCTGTTTTTT.

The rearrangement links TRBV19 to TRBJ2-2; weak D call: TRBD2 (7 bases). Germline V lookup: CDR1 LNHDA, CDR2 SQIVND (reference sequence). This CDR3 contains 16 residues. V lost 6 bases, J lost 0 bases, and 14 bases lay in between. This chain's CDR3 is CASSLGGAANTGELFF. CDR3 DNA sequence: TGTGCCAGTAGCCTAGGGGGGGCTGCGAACACCGGGGAGCTGTTTTTT.

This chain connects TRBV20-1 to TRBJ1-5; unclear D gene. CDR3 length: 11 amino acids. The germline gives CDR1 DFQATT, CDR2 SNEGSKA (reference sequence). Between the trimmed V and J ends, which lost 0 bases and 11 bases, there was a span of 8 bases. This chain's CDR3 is CSARDETTQHF. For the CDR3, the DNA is TGCAGTGCTAGAGATGAGACCACCCAGCATTTT.